This TCR beta chain was sequenced in a study of blood T cell repertoires in COVID-19. Study at large: The United States, Italy and Spain supplied acute and convalescent COVID-19 samples. PBMCs, B-cell-depleted T cells, or T cells were the source of the cDNA or gDNA that made up the material.

Trimming took 5 bases from V and 2 from J; bases not matched to a gene: 1. The CDR3 runs 14 residues. Germline V CDR1 and CDR2: SGHVS, FNYEAQ. In the source study's methods: Counts of nucleated cells, estimated from reference gene primer amplification, were obtained. Generated by immunoSEQ multiplex PCR, the TCRdb table keeps only in-frame clones and is missing some. The V and J calls and clone size are taken from that table; D and trimming were inferred from the DNA. Here the sample spans about 210,000 clones, around 81% being singletons. This clone was counted a few times. The source is a human donor in a cohort sampled during active COVID-19. The sample consisted of peripheral blood. The rearrangement joins TRBV7-6 to TRBJ1-4; TRBD1 matches 8 bases. CDR3 sequence reads: CASSRTGTNEKLFF. The CDR3 DNA reads as TGTGCCAGCAGCCGGACAGGGACTAATGAAAAACTGTTTTTT.